This TCR beta chain was observed in a study of T cell responses to AZD1222 COVID-19 vaccine. Whole-study findings and limits: Most donors were white British and more were female, and clonal diversity was possibly underestimated. Recipients of two AZD1222 doses showed rising Spike-specific TCR breadth and depth. Sampling captured repertoires only after the peak T cell response.

Second doses that came at about 4 or about 12 weeks were put together. Data came from immunoSEQ multiplex PCR; TCRdb stores just in-frame clones and leaves some out. The sample records approximately 130,000 clones, approximately 82% being singletons. Of note for this clone: What it recognizes is unknown.

This TCR derives from an adult who received the AZD1222 COVID-19 vaccine. The sequences come from peripheral blood, collected 28 days after the second AZD1222 dose.

The CDR3 DNA follows: TGTGCCATCAGCAGGGGGACAAATGAAAAACTGTTTTTT. Amino acids: CAISRGTNEKLFF. V usage is TRBV10-3 and J usage is TRBJ1-4, with TRBD1 matching over 7 bases. This CDR3 spans 13 amino acids. Trimming took 6 bases from V and 5 from J; bases not matched to a gene: 3. In germline, CDR1 is ENHRY, CDR2 SYGVKD.